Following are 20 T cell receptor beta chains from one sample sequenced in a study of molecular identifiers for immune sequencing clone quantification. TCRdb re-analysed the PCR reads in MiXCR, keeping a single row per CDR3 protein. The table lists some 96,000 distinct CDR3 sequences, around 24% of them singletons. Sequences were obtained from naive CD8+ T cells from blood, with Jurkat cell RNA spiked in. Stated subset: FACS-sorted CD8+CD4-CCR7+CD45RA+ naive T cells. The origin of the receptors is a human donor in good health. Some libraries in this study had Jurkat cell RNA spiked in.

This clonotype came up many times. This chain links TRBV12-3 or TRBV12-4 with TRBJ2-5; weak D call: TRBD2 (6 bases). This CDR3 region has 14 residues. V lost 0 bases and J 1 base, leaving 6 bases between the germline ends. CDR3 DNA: TGTGCCAGCAGTTTAGCTAGCGGCCAAGAGACCCAGTACTTC. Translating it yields CASSLASGQETQYF.

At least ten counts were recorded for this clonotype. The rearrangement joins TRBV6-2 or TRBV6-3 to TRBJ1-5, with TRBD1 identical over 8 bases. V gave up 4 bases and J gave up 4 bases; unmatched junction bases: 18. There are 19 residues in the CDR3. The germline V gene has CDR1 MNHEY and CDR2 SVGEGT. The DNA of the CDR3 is TGTGCCAGCAGTTCGAAGGACAGGGTGTTTCCCCTTCAAAATCAGCCCCAGCATTTT. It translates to CASSSKDRVFPLQNQPQHF.

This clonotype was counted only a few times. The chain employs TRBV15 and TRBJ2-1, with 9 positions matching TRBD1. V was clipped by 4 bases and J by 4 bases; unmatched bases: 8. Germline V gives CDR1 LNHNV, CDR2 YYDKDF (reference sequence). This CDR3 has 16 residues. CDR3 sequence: CATSTRTGVGYNEQFF. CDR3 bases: TGTGCCACCAGCACAAGGACAGGGGTAGGGTACAATGAGCAGTTCTTC.

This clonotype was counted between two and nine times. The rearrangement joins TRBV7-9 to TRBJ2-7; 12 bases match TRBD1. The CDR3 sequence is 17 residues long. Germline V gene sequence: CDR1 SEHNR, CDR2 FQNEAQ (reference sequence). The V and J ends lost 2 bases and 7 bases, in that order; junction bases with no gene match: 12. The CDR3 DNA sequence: TGTGCCAGCAGCTTACCTACCGTGGGACAGGGGGCATGGGAGCAGTACTTC. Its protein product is CASSLPTVGQGAWEQYF.

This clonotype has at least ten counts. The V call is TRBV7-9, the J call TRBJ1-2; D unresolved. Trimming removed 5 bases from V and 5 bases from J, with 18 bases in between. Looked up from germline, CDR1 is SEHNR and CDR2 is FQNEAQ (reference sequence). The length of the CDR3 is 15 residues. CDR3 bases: TGTGCCAGCAGCCCCGGAGCGGAGATTACTTATGGCTACACCTTC. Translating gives CASSPGAEITYGYTF.

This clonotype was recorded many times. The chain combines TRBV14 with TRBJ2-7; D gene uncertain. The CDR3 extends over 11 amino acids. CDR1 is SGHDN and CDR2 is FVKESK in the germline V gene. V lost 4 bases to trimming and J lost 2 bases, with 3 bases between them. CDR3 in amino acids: CASSPPYEQYF. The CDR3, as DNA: TGTGCCAGCAGCCCCCCCTACGAGCAGTACTTC.

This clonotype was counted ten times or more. The DNA for the CDR3 is TGCGCCAGCAGCCTTCAGCTAGCGGGGCATATGAACACCGGGGAGCTGTTTTTT. It codes for CASSLQLAGHMNTGELFF. The rearrangement links TRBV4-1 to TRBJ2-2, with 9 bases aligning to TRBD2. CDR1 MGHRA and CDR2 YSYEKL come from the germline V gene. J was trimmed by 1 base and V by 4 bases; bases with no gene match: 10. The CDR3 consists of 18 residues.

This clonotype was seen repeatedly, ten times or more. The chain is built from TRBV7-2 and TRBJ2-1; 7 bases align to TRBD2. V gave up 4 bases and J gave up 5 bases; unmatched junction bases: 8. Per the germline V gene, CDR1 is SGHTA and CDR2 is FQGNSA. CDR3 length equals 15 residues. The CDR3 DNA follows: TGTGCCAGCAGCTCGCCGGGACTACCTGACAATGAGCAGTTCTTC. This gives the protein CASSSPGLPDNEQFF.

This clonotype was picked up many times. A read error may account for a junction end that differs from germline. As DNA, the CDR3 is TGCGCCAGCGGCTTTGCAGGGGGTAATGAAAAACTGTTTTTT. It yields the protein CASGFAGGNEKLFF. The J gene is TRBJ1-4, the V gene TRBV5-1, with 7 bases identical to TRBD1. In germline, CDR1 is SGHRS, CDR2 YFSETQ. The length of the CDR3 is 14 residues. Full variable domain (rest looked up from reference TRBV5-1 and TRBJ1-4): KAGVTQTPRYLIKTRGQQVTLSCSPISGHRSVSWYQQTPGQGLQFLFEYFSETQRNKGNFPGRFSGRQFSNSRSEMNVSTLELGDSALYLCASGFAGGNEKLFFGSGTQLSVL.

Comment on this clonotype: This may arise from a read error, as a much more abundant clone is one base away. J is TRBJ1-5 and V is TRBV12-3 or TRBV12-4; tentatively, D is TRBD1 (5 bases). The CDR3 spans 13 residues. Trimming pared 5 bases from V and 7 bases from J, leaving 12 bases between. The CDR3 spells CASSHPKGQPQHF. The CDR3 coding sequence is TGTGCCAGCAGTCACCCTAAGGGGCAGCCCCAGCATTTT.

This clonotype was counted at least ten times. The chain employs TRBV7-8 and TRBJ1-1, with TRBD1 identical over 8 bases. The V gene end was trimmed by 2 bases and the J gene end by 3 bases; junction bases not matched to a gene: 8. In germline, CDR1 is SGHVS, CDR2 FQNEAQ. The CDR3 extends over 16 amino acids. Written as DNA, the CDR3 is TGTGCCAGCAGCTTACCTGGACAGGGTCTTCACACTGAAGCTTTCTTT. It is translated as CASSLPGQGLHTEAFF.

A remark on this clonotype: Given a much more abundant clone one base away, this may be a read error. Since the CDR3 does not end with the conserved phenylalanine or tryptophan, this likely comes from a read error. The CDR3 region has the DNA TGTGCCACCAGCTCGGATCCGAGCATGAACACTGAAGCTTTCCTT. Its translation: CATSSDPSMNTEAFL. The chain uses TRBV15 and TRBJ1-1; D call uncertain. From germline, CDR1 is LNHNV and CDR2 YYDKDF (reference sequence). The CDR3 covers 15 residues. V was shortened by 5 bases and J by 0 bases, with 13 bases between the two germline ends.

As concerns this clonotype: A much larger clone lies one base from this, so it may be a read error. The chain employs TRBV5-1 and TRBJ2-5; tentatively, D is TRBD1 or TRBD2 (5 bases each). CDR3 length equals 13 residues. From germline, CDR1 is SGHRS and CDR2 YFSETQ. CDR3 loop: CASSLRDQEPQYF. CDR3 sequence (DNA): TGCGCCAGCAGCTTGAGGGACCAAGAGCCCCAGTACTTC.

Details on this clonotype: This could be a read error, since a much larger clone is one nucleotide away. CDR3 sequence (DNA): TGCAGTGCTAGAGATCTCCTGGCGGGAGCGCAGTACTTC. Its protein is CSARDLLAGAQYF. This sequence joins TRBV20-1 and TRBJ2-7, with 7 nucleotides matching TRBD2. V trimming: 0 bases; J trimming: 9 bases; junction bases outside the gene matches: 8. The CDR3 spans 13 residues. CDR1 is DFQATT and CDR2 is SNEGSKA in the germline V gene (reference sequence).

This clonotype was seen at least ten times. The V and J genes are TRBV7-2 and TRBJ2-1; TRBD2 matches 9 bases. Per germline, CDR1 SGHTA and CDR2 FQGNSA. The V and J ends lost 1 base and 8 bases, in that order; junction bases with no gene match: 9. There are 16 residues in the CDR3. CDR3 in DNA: TGTGCCAGCAGCTTAGATTCGCGGGAGGGCCGCTATGAGCAGTTCTTC. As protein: CASSLDSREGRYEQFF.

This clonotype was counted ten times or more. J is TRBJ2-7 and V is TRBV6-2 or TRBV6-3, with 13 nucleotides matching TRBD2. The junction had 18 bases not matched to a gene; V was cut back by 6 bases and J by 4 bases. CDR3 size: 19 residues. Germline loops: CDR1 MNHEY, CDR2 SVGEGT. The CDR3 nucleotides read TGTGCCAGCAGCCCTACGCCAGGCTCCCGGACTAGCGGGAGATACGAGCAGTACTTC. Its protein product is CASSPTPGSRTSGRYEQYF.

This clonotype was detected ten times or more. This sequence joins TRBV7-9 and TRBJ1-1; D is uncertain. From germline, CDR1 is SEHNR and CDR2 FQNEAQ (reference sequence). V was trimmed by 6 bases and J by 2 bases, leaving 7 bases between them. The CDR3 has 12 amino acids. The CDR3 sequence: CASSPLNTEAFF. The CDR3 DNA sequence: TGTGCCAGCAGTCCTCTAAACACTGAAGCTTTCTTT.

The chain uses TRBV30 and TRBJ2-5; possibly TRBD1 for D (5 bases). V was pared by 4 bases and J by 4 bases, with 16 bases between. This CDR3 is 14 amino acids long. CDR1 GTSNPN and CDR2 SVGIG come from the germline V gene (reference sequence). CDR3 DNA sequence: TGTGCCTGGACAAGCAGGGTGTGGTCAGAGACCCAGTACTTC. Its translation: CAWTSRVWSETQYF.

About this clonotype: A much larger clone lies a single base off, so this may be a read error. The CDR3 coding sequence is TGTGCCGGCAGTATCCTGACAGGCCAAGAGACCCAGTACTTC. It specifies CAGSILTGQETQYF. V usage is TRBV6-1 and J usage is TRBJ2-5; TRBD1 is a possible D gene (6 bases). This CDR3 is 14 amino acids long. Germline CDR1 reads MNHNS; CDR2 reads SASEGT.

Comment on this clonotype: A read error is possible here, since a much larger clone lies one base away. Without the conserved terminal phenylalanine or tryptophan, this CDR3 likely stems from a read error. Here the CDR3 reads CASSLVGSEQYL. CDR3 DNA sequence: TGTGCCAGCAGTTTAGTGGGGTCCGAGCAGTACCTC. The chain uses TRBV27 and TRBJ2-7, with no clear D. CDR3 length: 12 amino acids. The V gene's germline CDR1 is MNHEY and CDR2 SMNVEV (reference sequence). Deletions cut 2 bases from V and 6 bases from J, with 8 bases between.